This record covers a single TCR beta chain. Its antigen is still unknown. No base quality values were provided; no much bigger clone lies one nucleotide off. Receptor libraries were prepared by the immunoSEQ multiplex PCR assay. High-throughput TCR-beta CDR3 sequencing of genomic DNA from most patients was performed by Adaptive Biotechnologies. Per the authors' processing: TCR sequencing data were retrieved from Adaptive's ImmunoSEQ software for about 17 patients, whereas three other patients were processed with MiXCR and VDJtools. CDR3 nucleotide sequences shared between donor and recipient were removed because their origin could not be assigned. At least 2-fold expansion over unstimulated cells and a minimum CFSE-low frequency of 0.002% (template counts) or 0.001% (read counts) were required for clones to be classified as alloreactive. Clones were considered mappable if detected in sequenced pre-transplant spleen, lymph node, or MLR CFSE-low populations of the donor or recipient. The cumulative frequency of alloreactive clones was calculated as a percentage of all sequences, weighted by copy number. TCRdb took this table from immuneACCESS and kept in-frame rearrangements with V and J called. Such tables lack part of the clones; where checked against another copy, unresolved V genes explain under half of the gap, and the rest is unexplained. From that table come the V and J calls and clone size; the DNA was used to work out D and trimming. Present in this sample are about 23,000 clones, around 80% of which were seen just once. The top ten clonotypes cover around 3.3% of the sample.

These data originate in a study of graft-versus-host responses after intestinal transplantation (dated by TCRdb to the early 2020s). As for the study more broadly: The transplants that recipients got were multivisceral, liver-intestinal, or isolated intestinal. Instead of going to the commercial service, samples from a few later patients were sequenced in-house on an Illumina MiSeq and processed with MiXCR. A peak of at least 4% donor T cells among recipient peripheral blood mononuclear cells was the definition used for donor T cell macrochimerism. Anti-thymocyte globulin induction was given to all recipients, followed by maintenance tacrolimus and steroids for two to four years. Of the roughly 23 intestinal transplant recipients enrolled in the cohort, one of whom was a retransplant, a few patients without pretransplant specimens were excluded. Alloreactive clones were identified by sequencing pre-transplant mixed lymphocyte reaction products and comparing them with unstimulated pre-transplant donor and recipient T cells. Graft-versus-host and host-versus-graft alloreactive T cell clones were tracked in the graft, circulation and bone marrow after intestinal transplantation using bulk TCR-beta CDR3 sequencing.

The CDR3 runs 13 residues from the cysteine to the phenylalanine. Here the CDR3 DNA is all that survives: 39 bases in frame from base 1. The germline V gene yields SGHTA for CDR1 and FQGNSA for CDR2. Clipping removes 5 bases from V and 8 bases from J, with 5 as the unmatched junction base count. To isolate intraepithelial and lamina propria lymphocytes from graft specimens, dithiothreitol, EDTA incubations and collagenase D digestion were used. Bulk TCR-beta sequencing was performed on serial intestinal graft biopsy specimens collected as late as 600 days after transplant. The research as a whole found: Patients with donor T cell macrochimerism had high GvH to HvG T cell clonal ratios in their allografts. The relatively low number and heterogeneity of intestinal transplant patients limited the conclusions. Early after transplant, peak levels of circulating GvH clones were found to be associated with declines in HvG clones. GvH clones were detected in recipient bone marrow, and some appeared earlier in ileal mucosa or blood, consistent with an intestinal mucosal origin.

The source was ileum tissue, collected 12 days after intestinal transplant. The TCR was taken from a human patient who received an intestinal transplant, so some T cells may come from the graft donor. The chain is encoded by TRBV7-2 joined to TRBJ2-5, and TRBD2 aligns with 10 junction nucleotides. CDR3 sequence: CASSDLAGDTQYF. The sequence in DNA is TGTGCCAGCAGCGACCTAGCGGGGGATACCCAGTACTTC.